This TCR beta chain was identified during a study of identifying expanded T cells in peripheral blood. Trimming shortened V by 4 bases and J by 7 bases, and 15 bases separated the two germline ends. The germline gives CDR1 SGHRS, CDR2 YFSETQ. The CDR3 covers 15 residues. No infections or other immune events were documented during collection. Broader study findings: Across healthy donors, higher total template counts meant significantly greater roughly two-week count variance. Differentially abundant clones: 0.95 to 1.5 between replicates, about 16 at about two weeks, approximately 18 at four.

Concerning this clone itself: Its matching antigen is unknown.

Sequencing was performed with immunoSEQ multiplex PCR; in TCRdb, only in-frame clones are kept and a portion is missing. In the table there are approximately 140,000 clones, roughly 90% of which are singletons. This chain connects TRBV5-1 to TRBJ1-6, with D tentatively TRBD1 (5 bases). This clonotype originated in a person aged 18 to 75 in good health. Material: blood. Written as DNA, the CDR3 is TGCGCCAGCAGCCCCCGTGGGGCTTCAAATTCACCCCTCCACTTT. It is translated as CASSPRGASNSPLHF.